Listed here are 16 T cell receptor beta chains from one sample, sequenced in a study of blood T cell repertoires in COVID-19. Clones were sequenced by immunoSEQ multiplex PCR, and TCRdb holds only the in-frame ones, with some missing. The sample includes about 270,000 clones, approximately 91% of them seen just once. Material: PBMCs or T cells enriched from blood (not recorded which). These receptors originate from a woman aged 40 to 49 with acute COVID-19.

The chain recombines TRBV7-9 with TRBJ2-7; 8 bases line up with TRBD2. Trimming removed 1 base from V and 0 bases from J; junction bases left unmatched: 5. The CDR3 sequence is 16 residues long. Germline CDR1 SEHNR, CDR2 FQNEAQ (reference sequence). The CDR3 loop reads CASSLGLALSSYEQYF. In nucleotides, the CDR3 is TGTGCCAGCAGCTTAGGACTAGCGCTAAGCTCCTACGAGCAGTACTTC. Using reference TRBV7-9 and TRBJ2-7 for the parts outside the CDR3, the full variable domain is DTGVSQNPRHKITKRGQNVTFRCDPISEHNRLYWYRQTLGQGPEFLTYFQNEAQLEKSRLLSDRFSAERPKGSFSTLEIQRTEQGDSAMYLCASSLGLALSSYEQYFGPGTRLTVT.

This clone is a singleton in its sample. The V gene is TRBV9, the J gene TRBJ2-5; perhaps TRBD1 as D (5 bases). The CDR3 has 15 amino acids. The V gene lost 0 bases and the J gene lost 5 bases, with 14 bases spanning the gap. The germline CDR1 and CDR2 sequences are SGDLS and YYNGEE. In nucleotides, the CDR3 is TGTGCCAGCAGCGTAGATAGGGGCCATTGGGAGACCCAGTACTTC. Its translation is CASSVDRGHWETQYF.

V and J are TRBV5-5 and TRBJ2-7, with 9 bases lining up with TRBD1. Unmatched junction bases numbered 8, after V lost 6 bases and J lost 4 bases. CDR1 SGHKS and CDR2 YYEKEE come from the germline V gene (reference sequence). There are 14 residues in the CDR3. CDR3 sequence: CASTAGTGLYEQYF. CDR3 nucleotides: TGTGCCAGCACCGCCGGGACAGGGCTTTACGAGCAGTACTTC.

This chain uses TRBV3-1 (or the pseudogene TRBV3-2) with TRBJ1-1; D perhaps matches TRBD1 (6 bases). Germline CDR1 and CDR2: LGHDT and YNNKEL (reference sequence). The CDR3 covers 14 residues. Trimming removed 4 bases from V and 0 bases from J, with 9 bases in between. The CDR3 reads CASSPGHLNTEAFF. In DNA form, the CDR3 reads TGTGCCAGCAGCCCGGGACACTTGAACACTGAAGCTTTCTTT.

The CDR3 spells CASRRRQGAPVWYGYTF. CDR3 DNA: TGCGCCAGCAGGAGAAGACAGGGGGCTCCAGTTTGGTATGGCTACACCTTC. The rearrangement joins TRBV10-1 to TRBJ1-2, with 10 bases fitting TRBD1. Unmatched junction bases numbered 15, after V lost 6 bases and J lost 5 bases. Per germline, CDR1 WNHNN and CDR2 SYGVQD (reference sequence). This CDR3 has 17 amino acids.

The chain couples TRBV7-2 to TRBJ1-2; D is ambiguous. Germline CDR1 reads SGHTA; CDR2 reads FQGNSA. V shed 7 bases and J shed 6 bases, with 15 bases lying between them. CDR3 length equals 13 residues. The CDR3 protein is CASTLGGFDGYTF. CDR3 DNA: TGTGCCAGCACCTTGGGAGGGTTTGATGGCTACACCTTC.

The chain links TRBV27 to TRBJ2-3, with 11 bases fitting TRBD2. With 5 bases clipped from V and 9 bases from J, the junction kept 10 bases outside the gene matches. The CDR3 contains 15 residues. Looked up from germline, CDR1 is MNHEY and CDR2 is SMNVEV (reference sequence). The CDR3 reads CASSPSGTSGRTQYF. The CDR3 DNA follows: TGTGCCAGCAGTCCTTCCGGGACTAGCGGTCGAACGCAGTATTTT.

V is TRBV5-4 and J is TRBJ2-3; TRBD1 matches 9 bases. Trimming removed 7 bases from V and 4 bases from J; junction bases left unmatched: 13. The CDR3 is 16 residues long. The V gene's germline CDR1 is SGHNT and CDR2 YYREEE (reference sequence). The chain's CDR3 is CASRTVNRGRADTQYF. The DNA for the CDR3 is TGTGCCAGCCGAACCGTTAACAGGGGGCGCGCAGATACGCAGTATTTT.

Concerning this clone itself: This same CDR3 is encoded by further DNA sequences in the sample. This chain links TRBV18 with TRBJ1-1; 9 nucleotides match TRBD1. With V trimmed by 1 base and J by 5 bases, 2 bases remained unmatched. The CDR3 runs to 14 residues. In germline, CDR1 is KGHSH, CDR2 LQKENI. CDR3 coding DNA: TGTGCCAGCTCACCACGGACAGGGGTGACTGAAGCTTTCTTT. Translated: CASSPRTGVTEAFF.

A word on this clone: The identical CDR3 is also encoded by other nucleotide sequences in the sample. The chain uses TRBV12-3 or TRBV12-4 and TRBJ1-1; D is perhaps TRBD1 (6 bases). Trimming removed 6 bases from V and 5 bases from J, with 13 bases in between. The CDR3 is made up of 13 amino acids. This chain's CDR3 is CASSLTGRTEAFF. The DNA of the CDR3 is TGTGCCAGCAGCCTCACAGGGCGGACTGAAGCTTTCTTT.

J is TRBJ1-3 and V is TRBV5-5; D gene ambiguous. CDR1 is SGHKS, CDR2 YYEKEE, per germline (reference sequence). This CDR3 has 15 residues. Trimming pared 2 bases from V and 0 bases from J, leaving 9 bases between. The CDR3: CASSFEGDSGNTIYF. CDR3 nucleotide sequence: TGTGCCAGCAGCTTCGAGGGTGACTCTGGAAACACCATATATTTT.

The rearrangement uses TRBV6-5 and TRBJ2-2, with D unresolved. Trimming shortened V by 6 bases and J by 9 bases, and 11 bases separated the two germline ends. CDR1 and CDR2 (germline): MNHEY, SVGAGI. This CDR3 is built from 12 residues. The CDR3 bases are TGTGCCAGCAGGTGGGCCGCTCGGGAGCTGTTTTTT. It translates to CASRWAARELFF.

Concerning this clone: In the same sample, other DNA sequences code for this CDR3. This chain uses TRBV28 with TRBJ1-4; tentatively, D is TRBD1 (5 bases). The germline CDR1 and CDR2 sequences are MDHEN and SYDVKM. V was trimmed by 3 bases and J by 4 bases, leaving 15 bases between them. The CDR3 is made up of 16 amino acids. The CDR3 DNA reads TGTGCCAGCAGTTTTAGCCAGGGTGGAAGTAATGAAAAACTGTTTTTT. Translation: CASSFSQGGSNEKLFF.

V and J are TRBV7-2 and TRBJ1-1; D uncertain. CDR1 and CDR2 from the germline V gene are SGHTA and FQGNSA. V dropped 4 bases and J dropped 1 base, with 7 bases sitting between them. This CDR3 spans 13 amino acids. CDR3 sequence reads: CASSSNRNTEAFF. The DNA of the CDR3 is TGTGCCAGCAGCTCTAACAGGAACACTGAAGCTTTCTTT.

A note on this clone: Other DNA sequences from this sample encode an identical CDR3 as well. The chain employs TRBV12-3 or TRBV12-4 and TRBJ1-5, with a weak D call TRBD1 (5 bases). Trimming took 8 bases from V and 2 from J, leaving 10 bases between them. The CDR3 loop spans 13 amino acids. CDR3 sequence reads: CASGQGGNQPQHF. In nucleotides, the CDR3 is TGTGCCAGCGGACAAGGGGGCAATCAGCCCCAGCATTTT.

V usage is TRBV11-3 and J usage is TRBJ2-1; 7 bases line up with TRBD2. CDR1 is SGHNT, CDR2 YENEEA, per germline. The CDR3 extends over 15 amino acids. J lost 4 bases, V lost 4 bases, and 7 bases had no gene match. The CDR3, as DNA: TGTGCCAGCAGCTCCGAGCGGGAACCTTACAATGAGCAGTTCTTC. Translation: CASSSEREPYNEQFF.